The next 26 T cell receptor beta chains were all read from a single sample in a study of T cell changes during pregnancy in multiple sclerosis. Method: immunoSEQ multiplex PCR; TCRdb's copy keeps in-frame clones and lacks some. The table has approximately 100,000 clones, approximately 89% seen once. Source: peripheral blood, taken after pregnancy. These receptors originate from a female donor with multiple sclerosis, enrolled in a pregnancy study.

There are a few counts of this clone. CDR3 nucleotides: TGTGCCAGCAGCGGACGGACAGGTAATCAGCCCCAGCATTTT. It yields the protein CASSGRTGNQPQHF. V is TRBV7-9 and J is TRBJ1-5; 7 bases are a match to TRBD1. V was pared by 5 bases and J by 4 bases, with 5 bases of the junction left unmatched. This CDR3 is 14 amino acids long. The germline CDR1 and CDR2 sequences are SEHNR and FQNEAQ (reference sequence).

In DNA, the CDR3 is TGTGCCAGCAGCTTAAGTACCGGTAATTCACCCCTCCACTTT. Encoded protein: CASSLSTGNSPLHF. The V call is TRBV7-6, the J call TRBJ1-6, with no clear D. The CDR3 spans 14 residues. V was clipped by 2 bases and J by 6 bases, with 8 bases between them. The germline gives CDR1 SGHVS, CDR2 FNYEAQ.

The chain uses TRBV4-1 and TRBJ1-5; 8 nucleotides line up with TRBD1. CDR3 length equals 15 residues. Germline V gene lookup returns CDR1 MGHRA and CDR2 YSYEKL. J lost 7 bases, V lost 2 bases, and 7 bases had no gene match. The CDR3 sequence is CASSQRTGSDQPQHF. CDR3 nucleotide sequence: TGCGCCAGCAGCCAAAGGACAGGGTCGGACCAGCCCCAGCATTTT.

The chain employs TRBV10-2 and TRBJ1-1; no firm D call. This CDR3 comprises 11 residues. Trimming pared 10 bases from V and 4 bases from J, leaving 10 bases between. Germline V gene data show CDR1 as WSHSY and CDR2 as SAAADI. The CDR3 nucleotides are TGCGCCATCGGGCGGGGCACTGAAGCTTTCTTT. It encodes CAIGRGTEAFF.

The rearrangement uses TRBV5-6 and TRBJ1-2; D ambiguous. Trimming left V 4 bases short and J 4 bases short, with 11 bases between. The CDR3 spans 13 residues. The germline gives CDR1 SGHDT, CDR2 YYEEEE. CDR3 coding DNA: TGTGCCAGCAGCACCGGGTCGGGCTATGGCTACACCTTC. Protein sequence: CASSTGSGYGYTF. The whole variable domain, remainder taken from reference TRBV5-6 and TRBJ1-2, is DAGVTQSPTHLIKTRGQQVTLRCSPKSGHDTVSWYQQALGQGPQFIFQYYEEEERQRGNFPDRFSGHQFPNYSSELNVNALLLGDSALYLCASSTGSGYGYTFGSGTRLTVV.

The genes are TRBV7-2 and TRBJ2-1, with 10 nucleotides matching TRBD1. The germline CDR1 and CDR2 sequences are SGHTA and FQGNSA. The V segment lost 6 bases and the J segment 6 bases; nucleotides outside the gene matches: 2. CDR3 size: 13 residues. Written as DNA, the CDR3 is TGTGCCAGCAGAAGGACAGGGGGCAATGAGCAGTTCTTC. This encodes CASRRTGGNEQFF.

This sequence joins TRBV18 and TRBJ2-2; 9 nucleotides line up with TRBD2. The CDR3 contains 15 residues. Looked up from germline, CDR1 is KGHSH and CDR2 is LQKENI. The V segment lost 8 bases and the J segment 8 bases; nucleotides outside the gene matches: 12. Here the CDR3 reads CASRPLPGLAGELFF. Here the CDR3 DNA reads TGTGCCAGCCGACCACTCCCGGGACTAGCAGGGGAGCTGTTTTTT. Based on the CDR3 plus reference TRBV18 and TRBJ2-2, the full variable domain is NAGVMQNPRHLVRRRGQEARLRCSPMKGHSHVYWYRQLPEEGLKFMVYLQKENIIDESGMPKERFSAEFPKEGPSILRIQQVVRGDSAAYFCASRPLPGLAGELFFGEGSRLTVL.

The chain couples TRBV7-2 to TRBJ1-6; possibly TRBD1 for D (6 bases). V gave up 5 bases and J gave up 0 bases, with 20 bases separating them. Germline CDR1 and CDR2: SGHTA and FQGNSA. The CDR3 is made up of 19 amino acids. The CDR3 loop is CASSPRLLSDSSYNSPLHF. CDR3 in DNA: TGTGCCAGCAGCCCGCGCTTATTATCGGACAGCTCCTATAATTCACCCCTCCACTTT.

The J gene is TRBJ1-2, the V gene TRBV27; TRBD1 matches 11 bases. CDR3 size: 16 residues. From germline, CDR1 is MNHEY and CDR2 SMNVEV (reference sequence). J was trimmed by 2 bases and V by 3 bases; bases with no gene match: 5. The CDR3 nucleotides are TGTGCCAGCAGTTTTATCGGGACAGGGGGGAACTATGGCTACACCTTC. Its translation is CASSFIGTGGNYGYTF.

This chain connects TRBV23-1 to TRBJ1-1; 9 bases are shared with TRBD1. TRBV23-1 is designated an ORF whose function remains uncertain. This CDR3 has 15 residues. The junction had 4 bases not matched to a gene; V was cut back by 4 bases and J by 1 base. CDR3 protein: CASSPTGGANTEAFF. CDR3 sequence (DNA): TGCGCCAGCAGTCCAACAGGGGGCGCGAACACTGAAGCTTTCTTT.

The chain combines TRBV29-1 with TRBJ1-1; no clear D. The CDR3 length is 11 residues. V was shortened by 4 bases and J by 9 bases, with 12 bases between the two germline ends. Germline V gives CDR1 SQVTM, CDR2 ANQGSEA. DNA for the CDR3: TGCAGCGTTGTCAGCGCAACTCAAGCTTTCTTT. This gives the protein CSVVSATQAFF.

The CDR3 loop is CASSSTGYEQYF. Here the CDR3 DNA reads TGTGCCAGTAGTTCGACGGGCTACGAGCAGTACTTC. The chain employs TRBV19 and TRBJ2-7; D is undetermined. This CDR3 is 12 amino acids long. Between the trimmed V and J ends, which lost 5 bases and 3 bases, there was a span of 8 bases. From germline, CDR1 is LNHDA and CDR2 SQIVND (reference sequence).

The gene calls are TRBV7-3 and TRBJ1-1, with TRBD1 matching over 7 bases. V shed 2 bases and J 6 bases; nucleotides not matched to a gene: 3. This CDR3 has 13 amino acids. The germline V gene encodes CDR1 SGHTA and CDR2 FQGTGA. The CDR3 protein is CASSLDRESEAFF. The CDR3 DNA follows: TGTGCCAGCAGCTTAGACAGGGAATCTGAAGCTTTCTTT.

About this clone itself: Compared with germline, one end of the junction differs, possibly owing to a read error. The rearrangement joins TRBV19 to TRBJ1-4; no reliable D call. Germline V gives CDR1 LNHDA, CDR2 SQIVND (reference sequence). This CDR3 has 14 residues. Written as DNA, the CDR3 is TGTGCCAGCAGTAAACTTTGGACTAATGAAAAACTGTTTTTT. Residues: CASSKLWTNEKLFF.

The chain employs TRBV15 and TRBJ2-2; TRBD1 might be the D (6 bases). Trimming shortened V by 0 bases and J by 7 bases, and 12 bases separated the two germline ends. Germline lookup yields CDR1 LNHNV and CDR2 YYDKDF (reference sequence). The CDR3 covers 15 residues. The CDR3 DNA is TGTGCCACCAGCAGAGACGCAGGGGAAGGCGGGGAGCTGTTTTTT. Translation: CATSRDAGEGGELFF.

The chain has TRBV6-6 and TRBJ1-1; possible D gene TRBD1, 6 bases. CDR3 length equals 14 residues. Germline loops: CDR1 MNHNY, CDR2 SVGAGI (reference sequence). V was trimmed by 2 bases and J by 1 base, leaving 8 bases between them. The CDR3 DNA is TGTGCCAGCAGTTACGTGACAGGGAACACTGAAGCTTTCTTT. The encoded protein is CASSYVTGNTEAFF.

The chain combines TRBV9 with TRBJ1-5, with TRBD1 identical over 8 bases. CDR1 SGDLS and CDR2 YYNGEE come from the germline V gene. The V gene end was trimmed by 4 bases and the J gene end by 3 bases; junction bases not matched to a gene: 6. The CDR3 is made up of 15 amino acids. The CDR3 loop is CASSSGQGYNQPQHF. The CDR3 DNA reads TGTGCCAGCAGCTCCGGACAGGGTTACAATCAGCCCCAGCATTTT.

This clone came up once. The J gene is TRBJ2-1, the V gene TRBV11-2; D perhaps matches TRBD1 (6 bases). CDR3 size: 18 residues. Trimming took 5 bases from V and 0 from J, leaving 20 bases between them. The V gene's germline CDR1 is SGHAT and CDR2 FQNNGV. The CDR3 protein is CASSQQNRVGSSYNEQFF. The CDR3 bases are TGTGCCAGCAGCCAACAGAACAGGGTTGGAAGCTCCTACAATGAGCAGTTCTTC. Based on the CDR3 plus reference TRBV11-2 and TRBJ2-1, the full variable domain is EAGVAQSPRYKIIEKRQSVAFWCNPISGHATLYWYQQILGQGPKLLIQFQNNGVVDDSQLPKDRFSAERLKGVDSTLKIQPAKLEDSAVYLCASSQQNRVGSSYNEQFFGPGTRLTVL.

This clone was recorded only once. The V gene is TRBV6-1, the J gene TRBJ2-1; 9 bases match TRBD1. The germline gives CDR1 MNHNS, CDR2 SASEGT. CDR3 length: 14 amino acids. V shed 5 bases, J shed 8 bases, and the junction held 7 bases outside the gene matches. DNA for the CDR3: TGTGCCAGCAGTCGACGAACAGGGGGCGATGAGCAGTTCTTC. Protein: CASSRRTGGDEQFF.

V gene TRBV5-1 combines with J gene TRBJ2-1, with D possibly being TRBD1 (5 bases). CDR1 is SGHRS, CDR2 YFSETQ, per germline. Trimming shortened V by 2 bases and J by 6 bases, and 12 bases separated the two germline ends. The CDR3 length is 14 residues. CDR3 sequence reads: CASSFDQGGNEQFF. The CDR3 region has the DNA TGCGCCAGCAGCTTCGACCAGGGTGGCAATGAGCAGTTCTTC.

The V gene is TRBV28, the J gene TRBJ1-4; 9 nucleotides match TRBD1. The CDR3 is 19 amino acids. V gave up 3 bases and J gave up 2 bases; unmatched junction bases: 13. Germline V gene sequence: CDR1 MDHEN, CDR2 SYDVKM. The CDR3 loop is CASSFPPLGQGATNEKLFF. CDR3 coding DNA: TGTGCCAGCAGTTTCCCCCCATTGGGACAGGGCGCCACTAATGAAAAACTGTTTTTT.

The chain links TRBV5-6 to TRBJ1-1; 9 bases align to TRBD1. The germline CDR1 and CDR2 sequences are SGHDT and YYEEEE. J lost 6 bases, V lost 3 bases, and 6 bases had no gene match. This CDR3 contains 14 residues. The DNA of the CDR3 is TGTGCCAGCAGCTCGGGACAGGGTTCCGCTGAAGCTTTCTTT. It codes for CASSSGQGSAEAFF.

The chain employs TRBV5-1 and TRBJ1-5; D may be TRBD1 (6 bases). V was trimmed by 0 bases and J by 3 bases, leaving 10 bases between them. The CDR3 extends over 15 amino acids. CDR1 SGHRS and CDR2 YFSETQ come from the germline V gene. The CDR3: CASSLEQGPNQPQHF. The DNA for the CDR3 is TGCGCCAGCAGCTTGGAACAGGGCCCCAATCAGCCCCAGCATTTT.

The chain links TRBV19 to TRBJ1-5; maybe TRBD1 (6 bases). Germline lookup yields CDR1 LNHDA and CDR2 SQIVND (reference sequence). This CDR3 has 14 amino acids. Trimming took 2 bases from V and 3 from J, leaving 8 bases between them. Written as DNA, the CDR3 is TGTGCCAGTAGTATACAGGGGTCCAATCAGCCCCAGCATTTT. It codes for CASSIQGSNQPQHF.

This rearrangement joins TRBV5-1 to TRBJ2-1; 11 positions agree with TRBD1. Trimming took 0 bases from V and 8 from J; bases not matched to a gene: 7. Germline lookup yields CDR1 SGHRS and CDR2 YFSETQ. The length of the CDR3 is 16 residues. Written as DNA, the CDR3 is TGCGCCAGCAGCTTGGAAGGACAGGGGGCAGGGGATGAGCAGTTCTTC. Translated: CASSLEGQGAGDEQFF.

The CDR3, as DNA: TGTGCCAGCAGTGATACCCAACTGCCGGGACAGCCTGGAGATACGCAGTATTTT. Translated, it gives CASSDTQLPGQPGDTQYF. The chain recombines TRBV25-1 with TRBJ2-3; 7 bases match TRBD1. Germline trimming cut 3 bases from V and 5 bases from J; bases unmatched to any gene: 17. This CDR3 spans 18 amino acids. CDR1 and CDR2 (germline): MGHDK, SYGVNS.